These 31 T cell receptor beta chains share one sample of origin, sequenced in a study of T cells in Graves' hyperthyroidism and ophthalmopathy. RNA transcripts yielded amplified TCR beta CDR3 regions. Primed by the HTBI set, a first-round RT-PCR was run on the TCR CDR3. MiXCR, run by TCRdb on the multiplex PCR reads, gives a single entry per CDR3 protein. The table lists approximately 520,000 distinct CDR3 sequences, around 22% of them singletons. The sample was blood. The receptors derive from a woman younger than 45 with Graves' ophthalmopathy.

The CDR3 sequence: CASSHTTGGTEAFF. For the CDR3, the DNA is TGCGCCAGCAGCCATACTACAGGGGGCACTGAAGCTTTCTTT. J is TRBJ1-1 and V is TRBV4-1; 8 positions agree with TRBD1. The CDR3 is 14 residues long. V was pared by 3 bases and J by 4 bases, with 4 bases of the junction left unmatched. CDR1 MGHRA and CDR2 YSYEKL come from the germline V gene.

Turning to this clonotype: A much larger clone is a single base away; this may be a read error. The CDR3 region is CASSQDVWPSGGHRAYEHYF. In DNA, the CDR3 is TGCGCCAGCAGCCAAGATGTGTGGCCTAGCGGGGGCCACCGCGCCTACGAGCATTACTTC. The genes are TRBV4-1 and TRBJ2-7; 10 positions agree with TRBD2. The CDR3 sequence is 20 residues long. Looked up from germline, CDR1 is MGHRA and CDR2 is YSYEKL.

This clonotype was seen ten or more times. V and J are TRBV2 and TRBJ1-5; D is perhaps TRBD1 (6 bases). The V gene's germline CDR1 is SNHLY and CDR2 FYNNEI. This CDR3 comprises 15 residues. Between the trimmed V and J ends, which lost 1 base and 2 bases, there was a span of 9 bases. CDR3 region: CASSEGRGGNQPQHF. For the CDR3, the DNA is TGTGCCAGCAGTGAAGGCAGGGGCGGCAATCAGCCCCAGCATTTT.

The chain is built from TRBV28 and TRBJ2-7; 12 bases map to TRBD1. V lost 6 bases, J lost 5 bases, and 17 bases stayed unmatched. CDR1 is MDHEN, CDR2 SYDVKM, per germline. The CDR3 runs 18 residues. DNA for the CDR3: TGTGCCAGCAGGGGCCGGGACAGGGACAGGGGGCGCTTGAACGAGCAGTACTTC. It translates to CASRGRDRDRGRLNEQYF.

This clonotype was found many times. The CDR3 loop reads CASSPGQGASRAFF. In nucleotides, the CDR3 is TGTGCCAGTAGTCCGGGACAGGGGGCGTCTCGAGCTTTCTTT. This chain connects TRBV19 to TRBJ1-1; 12 nucleotides line up with TRBD1. The trim removed 5 bases at V and 10 bases at J, leaving 8 bases unmatched. In germline, CDR1 is LNHDA, CDR2 SQIVND (reference sequence). This CDR3 comprises 14 residues.

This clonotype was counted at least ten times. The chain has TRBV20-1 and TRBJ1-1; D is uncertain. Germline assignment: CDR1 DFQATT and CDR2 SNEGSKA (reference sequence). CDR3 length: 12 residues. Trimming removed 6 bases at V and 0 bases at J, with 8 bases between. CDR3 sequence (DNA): TGCAGTGCCCTGCTCCTGAACACTGAAGCTTTCTTT. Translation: CSALLLNTEAFF.

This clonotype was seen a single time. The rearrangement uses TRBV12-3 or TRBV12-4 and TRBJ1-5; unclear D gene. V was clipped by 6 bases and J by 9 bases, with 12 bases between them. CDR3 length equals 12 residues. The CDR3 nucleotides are TGTGCCAGCAGCCAAGCGAGTCGGCCCCAGCATTTT. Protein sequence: CASSQASRPQHF.

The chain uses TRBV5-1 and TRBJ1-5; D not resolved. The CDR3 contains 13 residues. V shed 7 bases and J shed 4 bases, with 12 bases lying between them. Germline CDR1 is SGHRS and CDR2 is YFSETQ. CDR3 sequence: CASREWENQPQHF. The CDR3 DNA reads TGCGCCAGCCGTGAGTGGGAAAATCAGCCCCAGCATTTT.

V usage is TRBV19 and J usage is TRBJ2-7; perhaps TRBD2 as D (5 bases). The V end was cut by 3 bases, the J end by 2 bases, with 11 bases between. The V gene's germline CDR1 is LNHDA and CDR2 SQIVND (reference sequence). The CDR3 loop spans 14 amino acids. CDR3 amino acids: CASSIAREAYEQYF. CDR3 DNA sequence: TGTGCCAGTAGTATTGCGAGGGAAGCCTACGAGCAGTACTTC. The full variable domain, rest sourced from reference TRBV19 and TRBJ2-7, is DGGITQSPKYLFRKEGQNVTLSCEQNLNHDAMYWYRQDPGQGLRLIYYSQIVNDFQKGDIAEGYSVSREKKESFPLTVTSAQKNPTAFYLCASSIAREAYEQYFGPGTRLTVT.

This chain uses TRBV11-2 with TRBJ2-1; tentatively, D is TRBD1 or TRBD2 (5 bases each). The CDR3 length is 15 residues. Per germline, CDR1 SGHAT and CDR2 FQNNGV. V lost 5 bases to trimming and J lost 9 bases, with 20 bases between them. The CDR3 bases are TGTGCCAGCAGCCCAACCGGGACGGCCTATGGTGAGCAGTTCTTC. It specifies CASSPTGTAYGEQFF.

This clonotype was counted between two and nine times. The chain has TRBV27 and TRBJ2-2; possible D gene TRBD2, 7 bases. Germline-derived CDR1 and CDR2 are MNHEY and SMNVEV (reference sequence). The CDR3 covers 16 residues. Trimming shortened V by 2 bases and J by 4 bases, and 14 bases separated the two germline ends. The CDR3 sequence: CASSLEGGGSTGELFF. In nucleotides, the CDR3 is TGTGCCAGCAGTTTAGAGGGGGGGGGCTCCACCGGGGAGCTGTTTTTT.

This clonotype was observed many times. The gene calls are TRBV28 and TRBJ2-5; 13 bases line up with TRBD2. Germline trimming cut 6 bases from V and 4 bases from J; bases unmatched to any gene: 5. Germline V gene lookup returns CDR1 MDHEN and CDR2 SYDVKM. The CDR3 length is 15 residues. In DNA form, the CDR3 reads TGTGCCAGCAGAACGACTAGCGGGGGGACAGAGACCCAGTACTTC. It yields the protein CASRTTSGGTETQYF.

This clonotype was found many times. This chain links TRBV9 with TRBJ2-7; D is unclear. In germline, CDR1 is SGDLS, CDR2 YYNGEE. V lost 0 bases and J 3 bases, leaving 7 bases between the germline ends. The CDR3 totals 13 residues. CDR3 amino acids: CASSVVKYYEQYF. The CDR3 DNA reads TGTGCCAGCAGCGTAGTAAAGTACTACGAGCAGTACTTC.

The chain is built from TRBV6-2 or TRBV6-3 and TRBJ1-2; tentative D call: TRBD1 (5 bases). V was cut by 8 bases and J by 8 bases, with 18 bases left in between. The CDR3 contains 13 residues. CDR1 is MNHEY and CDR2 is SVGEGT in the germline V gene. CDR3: CASGRDPTSGYTF. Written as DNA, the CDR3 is TGTGCCAGCGGTCGGGACCCCACATCAGGCTACACCTTC.

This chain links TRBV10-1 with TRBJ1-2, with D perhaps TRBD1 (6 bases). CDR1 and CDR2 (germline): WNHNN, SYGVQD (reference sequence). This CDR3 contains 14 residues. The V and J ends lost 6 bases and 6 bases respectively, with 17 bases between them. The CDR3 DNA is TGCGCCAGCAGGAACCCGGGACAAGGACATGGCTACACCTTC. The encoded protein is CASRNPGQGHGYTF.

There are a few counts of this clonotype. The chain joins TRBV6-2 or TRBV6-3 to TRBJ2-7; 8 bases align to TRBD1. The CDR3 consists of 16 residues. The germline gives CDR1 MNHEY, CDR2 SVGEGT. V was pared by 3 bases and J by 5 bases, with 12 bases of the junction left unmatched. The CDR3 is CASSYDPAGGFHEQYF. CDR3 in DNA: TGTGCCAGCAGTTATGATCCAGCAGGGGGCTTCCACGAGCAGTACTTC.

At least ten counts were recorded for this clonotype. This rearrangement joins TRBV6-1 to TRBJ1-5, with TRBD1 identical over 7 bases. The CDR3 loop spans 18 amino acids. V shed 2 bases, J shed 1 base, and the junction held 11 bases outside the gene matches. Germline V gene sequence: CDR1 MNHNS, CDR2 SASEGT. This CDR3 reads CASSERPSGGVSNQPQHF. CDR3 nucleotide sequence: TGTGCCAGCAGTGAACGTCCCTCAGGGGGGGTGAGCAATCAGCCCCAGCATTTT.

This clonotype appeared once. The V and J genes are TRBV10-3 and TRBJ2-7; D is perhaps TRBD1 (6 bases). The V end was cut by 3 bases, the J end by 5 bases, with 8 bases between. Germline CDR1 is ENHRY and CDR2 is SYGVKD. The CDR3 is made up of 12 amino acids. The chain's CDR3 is CAISEQGDEQYF. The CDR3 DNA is TGTGCCATCAGTGAACAGGGCGACGAGCAGTACTTC.

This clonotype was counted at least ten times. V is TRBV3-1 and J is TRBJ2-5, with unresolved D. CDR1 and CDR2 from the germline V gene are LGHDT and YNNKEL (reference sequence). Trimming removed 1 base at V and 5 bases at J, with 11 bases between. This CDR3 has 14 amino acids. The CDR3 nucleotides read TGTGCCAGCAGCCAAGTTATCCGTCCGGAGACCCAGTACTTC. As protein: CASSQVIRPETQYF.

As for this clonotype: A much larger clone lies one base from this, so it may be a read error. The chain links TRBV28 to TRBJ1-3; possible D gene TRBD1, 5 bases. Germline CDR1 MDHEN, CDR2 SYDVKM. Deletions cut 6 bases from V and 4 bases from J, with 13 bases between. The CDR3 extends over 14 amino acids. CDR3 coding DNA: TGTGCCAGCAGATCCCGGTGGGGCGGAAACACCATATATTTT. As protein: CASRSRWGGNTIYF.

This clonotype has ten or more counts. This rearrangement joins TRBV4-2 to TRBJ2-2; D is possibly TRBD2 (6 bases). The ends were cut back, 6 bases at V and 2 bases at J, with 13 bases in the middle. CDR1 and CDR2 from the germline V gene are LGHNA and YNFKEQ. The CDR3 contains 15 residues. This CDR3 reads CASSSLEGNTGELFF. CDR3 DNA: TGTGCCAGCAGTTCGTTGGAGGGCAACACCGGGGAGCTGTTTTTT.

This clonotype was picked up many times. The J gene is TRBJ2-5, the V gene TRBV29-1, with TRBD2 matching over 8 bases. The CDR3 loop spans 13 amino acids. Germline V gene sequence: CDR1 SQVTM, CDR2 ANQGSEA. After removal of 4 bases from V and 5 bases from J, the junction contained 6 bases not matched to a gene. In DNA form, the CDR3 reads TGCAGCGTTGGCAGGCCGGGGGGGGAGACCCAGTACTTC. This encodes CSVGRPGGETQYF.

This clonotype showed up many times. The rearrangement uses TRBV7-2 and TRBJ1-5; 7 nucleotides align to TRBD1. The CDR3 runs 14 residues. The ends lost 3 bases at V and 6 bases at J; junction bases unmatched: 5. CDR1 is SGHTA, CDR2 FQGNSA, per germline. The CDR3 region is CASSLDRWGQPQHF. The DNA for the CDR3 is TGTGCCAGCAGCTTGGACAGGTGGGGTCAGCCCCAGCATTTT.

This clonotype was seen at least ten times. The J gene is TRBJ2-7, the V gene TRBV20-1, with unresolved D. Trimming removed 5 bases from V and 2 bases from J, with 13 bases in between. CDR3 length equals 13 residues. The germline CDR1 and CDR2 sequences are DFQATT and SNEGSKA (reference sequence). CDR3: CSASGPEPYEQYF. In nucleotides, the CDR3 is TGCAGTGCTTCCGGGCCCGAACCCTACGAGCAGTACTTC.

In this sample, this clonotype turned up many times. The CDR3 DNA sequence: TGTGCCAGCAGTTCCTCGTCAGGGGACACTGAAGCTTTCTTT. This codes for CASSSSSGDTEAFF. V gene TRBV7-9 combines with J gene TRBJ1-1; weak D call: TRBD1 (6 bases). V was shortened by 6 bases and J by 3 bases, with 14 bases between the two germline ends. The CDR3 contains 14 residues. Looked up from germline, CDR1 is SEHNR and CDR2 is FQNEAQ (reference sequence).

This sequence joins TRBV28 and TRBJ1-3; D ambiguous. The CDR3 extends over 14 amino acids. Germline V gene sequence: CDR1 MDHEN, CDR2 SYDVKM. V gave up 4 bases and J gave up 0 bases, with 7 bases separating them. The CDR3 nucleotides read TGTGCCAGCAGTTCCGTCCCCTCTGGAAACACCATATATTTT. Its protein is CASSSVPSGNTIYF.

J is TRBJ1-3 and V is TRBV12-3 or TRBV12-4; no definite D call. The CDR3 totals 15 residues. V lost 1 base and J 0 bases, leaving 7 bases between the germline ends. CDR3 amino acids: CASSLDLNSGNTIYF. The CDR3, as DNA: TGTGCCAGCAGTTTAGATCTCAACTCTGGAAACACCATATATTTT.

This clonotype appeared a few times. The chain's CDR3 is CATSDFRGGNTDTQYF. In DNA form, the CDR3 reads TGTGCCACCAGTGATTTCCGGGGGGGCAACACAGATACGCAGTATTTT. J is TRBJ2-3 and V is TRBV24-1, with 8 bases aligning to TRBD2. V lost 1 base and J lost 2; bases outside the gene matches: 4. The germline V gene has CDR1 KGHDR and CDR2 SFDVKD. The CDR3 is 16 amino acids.

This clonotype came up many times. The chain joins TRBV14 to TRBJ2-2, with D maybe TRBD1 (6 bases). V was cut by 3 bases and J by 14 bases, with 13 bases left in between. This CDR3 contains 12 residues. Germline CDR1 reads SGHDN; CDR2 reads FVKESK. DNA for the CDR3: TGTGCCAGCAGCCAGGCCGGGACAAACCTGTTTTTT. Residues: CASSQAGTNLFF.

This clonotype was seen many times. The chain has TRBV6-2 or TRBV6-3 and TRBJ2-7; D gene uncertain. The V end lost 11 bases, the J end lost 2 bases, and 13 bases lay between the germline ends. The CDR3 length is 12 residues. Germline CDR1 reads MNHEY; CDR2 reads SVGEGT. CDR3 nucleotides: TGTGCCGGCAAAACCCATACCTACGAGCAGTACTTC. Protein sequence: CAGKTHTYEQYF.

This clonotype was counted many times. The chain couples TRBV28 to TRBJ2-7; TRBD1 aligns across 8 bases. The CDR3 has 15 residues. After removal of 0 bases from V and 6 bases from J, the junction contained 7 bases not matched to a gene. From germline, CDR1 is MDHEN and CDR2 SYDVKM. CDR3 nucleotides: TGTGCCAGCAGTTTATGGCAGGGGGCTACTTCCGAGCAGTACTTC. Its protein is CASSLWQGATSEQYF. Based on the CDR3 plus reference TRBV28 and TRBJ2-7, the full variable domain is DVKVTQSSRYLVKRTGEKVFLECVQDMDHENMFWYRQDPGLGLRLIYFSYDVKMKEKGDIPEGYSVSREKKERFSLILESASTNQTSMYLCASSLWQGATSEQYFGPGTRLTVT.